This T cell receptor (beta chain) was sequenced in a study of control samples from healthy donors and cancer patients. Germline loops: CDR1 LGHDT, CDR2 YNNKEL (reference sequence). The V end lost 2 bases, the J end lost 5 bases, and 6 bases lay between the germline ends. The CDR3 runs 12 residues. TCRdb's copy holds only in-frame clones and misses some; the assay was immunoSEQ multiplex PCR. The repertoire consists of around 160,000 clones, with over 85% occurring once and the leading ten covering approximately 5.7%. The sequence came from a man aged 18-30 years in good health. V is TRBV3-1 (or the pseudogene TRBV3-2) and J is TRBJ2-5, with no clear D. Sample: blood. CDR3 residues: CASSQMGETQYF. Here the CDR3 DNA reads TGTGCCAGCAGCCAAATGGGGGAGACCCAGTACTTC.